These T cell receptor beta chains were read from a single sample in a study of T cells in Graves' hyperthyroidism and ophthalmopathy. TCRdb reprocessed the multiplex PCR reads via MiXCR and lists one record per CDR3 protein. Found here are about 570,000 distinct CDR3 sequences, around 15% of them singletons; the top ten hold about 14%. The sequenced material came from blood. The receptors come from a woman in her thirties or forties with Graves' hyperthyroidism. The CDR3 runs from the conserved cysteine through the conserved F or W. The D gene is left open where the match is weak.

D,J,V,length,CDR3
NA,TRBJ2-5,TRBV28,15,CASSPTFPGKETQYF
NA,TRBJ2-7,TRBV11-2,15,CASSSDRGLSYEQYF
NA,TRBJ1-2,TRBV2,9,CASRDGYTF
NA,TRBJ2-1,TRBV30,14,CAWSPPGGYNEQFF
TRBD2,TRBJ2-5,TRBV2,14,CASSQAGLQETQYF
NA,TRBJ2-3,TRBV3-1,17,CASSHNPLAASTDTQYF
TRBD1,TRBJ2-7,TRBV7-3,15,CASSLKTGTEYEQYF
NA,TRBJ2-6,TRBV19,15,CASNQGVTGANVLTF
TRBD1,TRBJ2-1,TRBV27,13,CASSLTGDNEQFF
NA,TRBJ2-7,TRBV20-1,14,CSAPEEVGTNEQYF
TRBD1,TRBJ2-7,TRBV2,15,CASSVTRTGGYEQYF
TRBD2,TRBJ2-2,TRBV7-3,17,CASSYTSGRANTGELFF
NA,TRBJ2-1,TRBV7-2,16,CASSVPPAENGNEQFF
TRBD2,TRBJ2-7,TRBV29-1,13,CSVEGYGGSEQYF
NA,TRBJ2-3,TRBV20-1,13,CSASSTSSDTQYF
NA,TRBJ2-3,TRBV7-9,15,CASSFRQGVTDTQYF
NA,TRBJ2-7,TRBV7-2,13,CASSPGVKGEQYF
NA,TRBJ2-7,TRBV24-1,17,CATSDSQRQAGEPWQYF
NA,TRBJ1-1,TRBV20-1,13,CSASLQVTAEAFF
NA,TRBJ2-5,TRBV29-1,13,CSAHGPSQETQYF
NA,TRBJ2-1,TRBV7-2,12,CASSFLGNEQFF
TRBD1,TRBJ2-1,TRBV2,16,CASIMGGQGSYNEQFF
TRBD1,TRBJ2-4,TRBV29-1,13,CSVEDSRGNIQYF
NA,TRBJ1-2,TRBV6-9,18,CASSYSLPGPGRHYGYTF
NA,TRBJ2-3,TRBV5-1,14,CASSPTTGIDTQYF
NA,TRBJ2-7,TRBV5-1,11,CASQHEGEQYF
NA,TRBJ2-3,TRBV15,16,CATSRGGGPSTDTQYF
TRBD1,TRBJ2-1,TRBV3-1,15,CASSRGTAQYNEQFF
TRBD1,TRBJ1-1,TRBV25-1,13,CASSEGTGGKAFF
TRBD1,TRBJ2-7,TRBV11-2,14,CASSYTGGPYEQYF
NA,TRBJ1-1,TRBV6-1,11,CASSPSTEAFF
NA,TRBJ2-6,TRBV27,17,CASSYSHTGLGANVLTF
NA,TRBJ2-7,TRBV10-3,17,CAISESIGRGAGYEQYF
NA,TRBJ1-5,TRBV6-1,15,CASSARGVSNQPQHF
NA,TRBJ2-5,TRBV30,16,CAWWTPFGKVMETQYF
NA,TRBJ2-1,TRBV20-1,14,CSAIGRETYNEQFF
NA,TRBJ2-7,TRBV5-1,17,CASSSLGQTSAIYEQYF
TRBD2,TRBJ2-7,TRBV4-1,17,CASSQPPLAGGRNEQYF
NA,TRBJ2-1,TRBV5-1,15,CASSLASGTNNEQFF
TRBD1,TRBJ2-7,TRBV29-1,13,CSVQDRASYEQYF
NA,TRBJ2-7,TRBV10-1,13,CASCGDTKYEQYF
TRBD2,TRBJ2-3,TRBV11-2,16,CASSKLAGGGTDTQYF
NA,TRBJ2-2,TRBV13,16,CASRDKGGLGTGELFF